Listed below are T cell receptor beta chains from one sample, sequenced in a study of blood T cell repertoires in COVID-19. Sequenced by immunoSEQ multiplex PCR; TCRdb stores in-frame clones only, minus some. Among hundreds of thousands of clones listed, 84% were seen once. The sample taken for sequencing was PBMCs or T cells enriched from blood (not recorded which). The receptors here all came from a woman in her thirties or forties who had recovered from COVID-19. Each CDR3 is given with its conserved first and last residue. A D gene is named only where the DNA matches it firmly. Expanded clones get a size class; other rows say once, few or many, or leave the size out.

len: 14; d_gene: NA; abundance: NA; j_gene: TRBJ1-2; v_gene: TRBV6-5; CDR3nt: TGTGCCAGCACCAACGGGGGGTTCTCAAGCGGCTACACCTTC; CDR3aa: CASTNGGFSSGYTF
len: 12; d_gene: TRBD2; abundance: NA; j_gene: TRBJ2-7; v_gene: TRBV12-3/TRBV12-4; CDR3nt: TGTGCCAGCAGCCGGACTAGCTACGAGCAGTACTTC; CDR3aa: CASSRTSYEQYF
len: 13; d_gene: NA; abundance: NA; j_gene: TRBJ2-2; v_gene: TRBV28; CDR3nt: TGTGCCAGCAGTTTCCGGTACACCGGGGAGCTGTTTTTT; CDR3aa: CASSFRYTGELFF
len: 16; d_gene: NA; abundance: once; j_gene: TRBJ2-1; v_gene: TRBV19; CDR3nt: TGTGCCAGTAGTATTCTAGCGACAGAATCCTACAATGAGCAGTTCTTC; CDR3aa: CASSILATESYNEQFF
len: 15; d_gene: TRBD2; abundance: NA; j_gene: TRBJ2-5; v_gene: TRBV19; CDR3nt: TGTGCCAGTACTCTCCAAGCGGGAGACACTGAGACCCAGTACTTC; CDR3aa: CASTLQAGDTETQYF
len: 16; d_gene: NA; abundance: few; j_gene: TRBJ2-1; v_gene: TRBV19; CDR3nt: TGTGCCAGTAGTAGGGCTACCATGAGCTCCTACAATGAGCAGTTCTTC; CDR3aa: CASSRATMSSYNEQFF
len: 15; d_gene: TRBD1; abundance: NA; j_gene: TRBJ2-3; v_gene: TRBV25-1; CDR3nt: TGTGCCACCTCCTCGGACAGGATTGGGACAGATACGCAGTATTTT; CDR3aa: CATSSDRIGTDTQYF
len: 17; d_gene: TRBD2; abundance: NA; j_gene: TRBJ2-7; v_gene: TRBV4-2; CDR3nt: TGTGCCAGCAGCCGGCGACTAGCGGGAGAGATGGGAGACGAGCAGTACTTC; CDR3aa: CASSRRLAGEMGDEQYF
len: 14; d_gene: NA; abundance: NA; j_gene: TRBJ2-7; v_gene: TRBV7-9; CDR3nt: TGTGCCAGCCGCGCCGGGGATAGCTCCTACGAGCAGTACTTC; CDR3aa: CASRAGDSSYEQYF
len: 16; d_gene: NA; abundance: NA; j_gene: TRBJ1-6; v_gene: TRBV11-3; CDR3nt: TGTGCCAGCAGCCCCCGGACTACGAGATGGAATTCACCCCTCCACTTT; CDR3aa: CASSPRTTRWNSPLHF
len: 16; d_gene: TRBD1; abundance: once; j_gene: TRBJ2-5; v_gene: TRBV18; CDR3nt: TGTGCCAGCTCAATCGACTTTCGACAGGGAATAGAGACCCAGTACTTC; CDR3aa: CASSIDFRQGIETQYF
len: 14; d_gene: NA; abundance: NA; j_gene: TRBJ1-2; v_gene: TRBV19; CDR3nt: TGTGCCAGTAGTATTCCCACAGTTAACTATGGCTACACCTTC; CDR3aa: CASSIPTVNYGYTF
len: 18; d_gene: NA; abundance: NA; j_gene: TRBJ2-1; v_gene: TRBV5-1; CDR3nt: TGCGCCAGCAGCTCAGGAACCGCAGCGGGTAGCTCCTACAATGAGCAGTTCTTC; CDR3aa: CASSSGTAAGSSYNEQFF
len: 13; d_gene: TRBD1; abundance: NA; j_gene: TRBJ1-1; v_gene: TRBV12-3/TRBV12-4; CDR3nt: TGTGCCAGCAGGGGCAGGGGGTGGTCTGAAGCTTTCTTT; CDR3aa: CASRGRGWSEAFF
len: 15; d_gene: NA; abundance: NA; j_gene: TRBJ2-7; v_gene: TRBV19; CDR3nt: TGTGCCAGTAGTATAGTTGTCGGACAGAACTACGAGCAGTACTTC; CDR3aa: CASSIVVGQNYEQYF
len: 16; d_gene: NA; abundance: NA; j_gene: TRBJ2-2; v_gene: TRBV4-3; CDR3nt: TGCGCCAGCAGCCAAGAAGCAGGAACGAACACCGGGGAGCTGTTTTTT; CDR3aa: CASSQEAGTNTGELFF
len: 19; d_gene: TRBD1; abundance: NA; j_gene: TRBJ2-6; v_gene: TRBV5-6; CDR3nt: TGTGCCAGCAGCTTGGAAGGGACAGGGGTCTTATCTGGGGCCAACGTCCTGACTTTC; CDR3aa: CASSLEGTGVLSGANVLTF
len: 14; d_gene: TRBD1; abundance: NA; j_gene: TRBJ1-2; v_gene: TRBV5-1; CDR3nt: TGCGCCAGCAGCTCACCCTCGACAGGGAGAGGCTACACCTTC; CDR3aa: CASSSPSTGRGYTF
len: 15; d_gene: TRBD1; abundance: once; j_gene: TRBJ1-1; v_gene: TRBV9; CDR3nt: TGTGCCAGCAGCGTGGTAGGGGGCCAAAACACTGAAGCTTTCTTT; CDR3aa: CASSVVGGQNTEAFF
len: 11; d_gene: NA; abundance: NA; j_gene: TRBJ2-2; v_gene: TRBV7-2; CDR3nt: TGTGCCAGCAGCCCCTTCGGGGAGCTGTTTTTT; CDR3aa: CASSPFGELFF
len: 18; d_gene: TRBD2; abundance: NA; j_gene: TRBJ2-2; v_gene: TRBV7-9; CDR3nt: TGTGCCAGCAGCCTCAGGACTAGCGGGAGGCCGCGGACCGGGGAGCTGTTTTTT; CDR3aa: CASSLRTSGRPRTGELFF
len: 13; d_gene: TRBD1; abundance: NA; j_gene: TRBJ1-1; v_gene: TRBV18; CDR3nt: TGTGCCAGCTCCAAAGACAGGGCCACTGAAGCTTTCTTT; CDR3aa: CASSKDRATEAFF
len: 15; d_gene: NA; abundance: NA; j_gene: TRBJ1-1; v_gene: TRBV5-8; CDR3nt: TGTGCCAGCAGCTTGGGACCGAGGGGGGGGCCTGAAGCTTTCTTT; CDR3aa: CASSLGPRGGPEAFF
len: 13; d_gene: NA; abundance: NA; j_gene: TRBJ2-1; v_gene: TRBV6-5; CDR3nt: TGTGCCAGCAGTCGGGATGGATACAATGAGCAGTTCTTC; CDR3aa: CASSRDGYNEQFF
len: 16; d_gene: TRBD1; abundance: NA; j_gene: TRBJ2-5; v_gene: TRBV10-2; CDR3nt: TGCGCCAGCAGGGGACAGGGGGCTACGTACCAAGAGACCCAGTACTTC; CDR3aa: CASRGQGATYQETQYF
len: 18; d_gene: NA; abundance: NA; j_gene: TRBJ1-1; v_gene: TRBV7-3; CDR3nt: TGTGCCAGCAGTTCTCGTGCCCCAGGGGTAGGGATGAACACTGAAGCTTTCTTT; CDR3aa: CASSSRAPGVGMNTEAFF
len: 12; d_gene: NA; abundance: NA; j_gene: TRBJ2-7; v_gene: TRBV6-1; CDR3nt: TGTGCCAGCAGTGAAGCGAGATACGAGCAGTACTTC; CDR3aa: CASSEARYEQYF
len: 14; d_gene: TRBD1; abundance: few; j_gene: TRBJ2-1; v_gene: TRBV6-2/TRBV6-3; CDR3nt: TGTGCCAGCAGTTACCAACTACAGGGGAATGAGCAGTTCTTC; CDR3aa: CASSYQLQGNEQFF
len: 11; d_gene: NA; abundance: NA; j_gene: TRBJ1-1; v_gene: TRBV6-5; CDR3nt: TGTGCCAGCAGTAGGGGAACAGTAGCTTTCTTT; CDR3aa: CASSRGTVAFF
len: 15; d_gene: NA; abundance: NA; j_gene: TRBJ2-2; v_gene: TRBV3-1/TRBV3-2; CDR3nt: TGTGCCAGCAAGGAGGGCGGGCGGAACACCGGGGAGCTGTTTTTT; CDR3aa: CASKEGGRNTGELFF
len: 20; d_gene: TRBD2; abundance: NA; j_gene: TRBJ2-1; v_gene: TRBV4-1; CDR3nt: TGCGCCAGCAGCTTGCGAAGCCTGTCACCGGCGGGAGGGTCCTACAATGAGCAGTTCTTC; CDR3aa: CASSLRSLSPAGGSYNEQFF
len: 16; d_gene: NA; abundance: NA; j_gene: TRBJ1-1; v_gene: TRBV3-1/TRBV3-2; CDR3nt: TGTGCCAGCACTCGACGGGCAGGGGTGGGGAACACTGAAGCTTTCTTT; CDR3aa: CASTRRAGVGNTEAFF
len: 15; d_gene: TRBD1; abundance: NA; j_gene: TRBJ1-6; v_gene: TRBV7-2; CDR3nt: TGTGCCAGCAGCTCGATCACAGGGGGCAATTCACCCCTCCACTTT; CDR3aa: CASSSITGGNSPLHF
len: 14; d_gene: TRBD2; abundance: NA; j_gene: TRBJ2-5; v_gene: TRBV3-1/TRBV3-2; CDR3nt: TGTGCCCGCCCGACTAGCTCCCCACAAGAGACCCAGTACTTC; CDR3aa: CARPTSSPQETQYF
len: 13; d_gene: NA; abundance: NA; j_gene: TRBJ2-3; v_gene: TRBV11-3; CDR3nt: TGTGCCAGCAGTCGACTAAGAGCAGATACGCAGTATTTT; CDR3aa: CASSRLRADTQYF
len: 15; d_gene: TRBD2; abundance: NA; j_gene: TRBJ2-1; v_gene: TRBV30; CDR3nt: TGTGCCTGGAGTGTAGGTCTAGCGGGCCACAATGAGCAGTTCTTC; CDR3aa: CAWSVGLAGHNEQFF
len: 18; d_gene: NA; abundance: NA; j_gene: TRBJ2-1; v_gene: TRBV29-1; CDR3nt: TGCAGCGTGACAGCGTTTAGCGGCCAGGCCCGGGGGAGCAATGAGCAGTTCTTC; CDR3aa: CSVTAFSGQARGSNEQFF
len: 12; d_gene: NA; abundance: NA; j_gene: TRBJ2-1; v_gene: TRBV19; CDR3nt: TGTGCCAGTTCCCGTCGGGGAAATGAGCAGTTCTTC; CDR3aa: CASSRRGNEQFF
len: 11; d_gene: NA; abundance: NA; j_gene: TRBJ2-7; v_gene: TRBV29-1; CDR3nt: TGCAGCGTTGCCCGCGGGTACGAGCAGTACTTC; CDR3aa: CSVARGYEQYF
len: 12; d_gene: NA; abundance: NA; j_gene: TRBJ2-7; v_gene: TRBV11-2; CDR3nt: TGTGCCAGCAGCCAGACAGGCTACGAGCAGTACTTC; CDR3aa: CASSQTGYEQYF
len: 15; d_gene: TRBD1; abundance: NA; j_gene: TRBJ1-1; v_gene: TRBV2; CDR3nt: TGTGCCAGCAGTGAATTAGAGGGGGCGGGCACTGAAGCTTTCTTT; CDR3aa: CASSELEGAGTEAFF